A selection of T cell receptor beta chains follows, all from one sample in a study of blood T cells in healthy people across ages. TCRdb used MiXCR to reprocess the 5' RACE reads, holding one entry per CDR3 protein. The sample has roughly 800,000 distinct CDR3 sequences, around 25% seen once. These same records also appear under a second study, on T cells of mothers and their children.

The sample taken for sequencing was blood. The receptor set was obtained from a boy younger than 18 in good health. Both conserved end residues are part of each CDR3. The D gene is left open where the match is weak. Clone size, where shown, is once, few, many, or a class for clones that have expanded.

j_call	v_call	d_call	clone_size	cdr3_aa	cdr3_nt
TRBJ2-2	TRBV6-1	-	few	CASINILGGQGTDTGELFF	TGTGCCAGCATCAATATACTCGGTGGCCAGGGGACGGACACCGGGGAGCTGTTTTTT
TRBJ2-1	TRBV10-3	TRBD2	-	CAISDLPGTSGGAYEQFF	TGTGCCATCAGTGACTTACCCGGGACTAGCGGGGGGGCCTATGAGCAGTTCTTC
TRBJ2-7	TRBV29-1	TRBD2	-	CSVGAGIHAEQYF	TGCAGCGTTGGAGCGGGAATCCATGCCGAGCAGTACTTC
TRBJ2-5	TRBV4-1	TRBD2	few	CASSQGLAHQETQYF	TGCGCCAGCAGCCAAGGACTAGCCCACCAAGAGACCCAGTACTTC
TRBJ2-5	TRBV20-1	-	-	CSARGPVETQYF	TGCAGTGCTAGGGGGCCTGTAGAGACCCAGTACTTC
TRBJ2-1	TRBV3-1	-	-	CASSQGTSNGEQFF	TGTGCCAGCAGCCAAGGGACCAGCAATGGTGAGCAGTTCTTC
TRBJ2-5	TRBV4-3	TRBD1	-	CASSQDRAESRETQYF	TGCGCCAGCAGCCAGGACAGGGCGGAGAGTCGGGAGACCCAGTACTTC
TRBJ1-5	TRBV12-3/TRBV12-4	TRBD1	-	CASSQGQGAPQHF	TGTGCCAGCAGTCAAGGACAGGGAGCGCCCCAGCATTTT
TRBJ2-5	TRBV6-5	-	few	CASSYSWGAPETQYF	TGTGCCAGCAGTTACTCGTGGGGGGCCCCAGAGACCCAGTACTTC
TRBJ2-7	TRBV4-1	-	few	CASSPSRDLITYEQYF	TGCGCCAGCAGCCCGAGCCGGGACTTAATAACCTACGAGCAGTACTTC
TRBJ2-5	TRBV7-2	TRBD2	-	CASSPGMGGKEQYF	TGTGCCAGCAGCCCTGGGATGGGAGGGAAGGAGCAGTACTTC
TRBJ1-1	TRBV3-1	-	-	CASSQGWGPLF	TGTGCCAGCAGCCAAGGATGGGGTCCCCTCTTT
TRBJ1-5	TRBV28	-	few	CASSLIAGALGNQPQHF	TGTGCCAGCAGTTTAATCGCAGGGGCTCTTGGCAATCAGCCCCAGCATTTT
TRBJ1-5	TRBV4-3	-	-	CASSQDTAGAQHF	TGCGCCAGCAGCCAAGATACCGCTGGGGCCCAGCATTTT
TRBJ2-1	TRBV27	-	-	CASSLFIKSSYNEQFF	TGTGCCAGCAGTTTATTTATTAAGAGCTCCTACAATGAGCAGTTCTTC
TRBJ2-3	TRBV4-3	TRBD2	-	CASSPSSGGTRYTDTQYF	TGCGCCAGCAGCCCTTCGAGCGGGGGGACAAGATACACAGATACGCAGTATTTT
TRBJ2-5	TRBV4-2	-	few	CASSQDRGSQEAQYF	TGTGCCAGCAGCCAAGATCGGGGCAGCCAAGAGGCCCAGTACTTC
TRBJ2-1	TRBV7-3	-	-	CASSLRGGPGLEQFF	TGTGCCAGCAGCTTAAGGGGGGGCCCTGGTCTGGAGCAGTTCTTC
TRBJ2-3	TRBV4-3	TRBD2	-	CASSQAAGASLDTQYF	TGCGCCAGCAGCCAAGCAGCGGGGGCTTCCCTGGATACGCAGTATTTT
TRBJ2-7	TRBV27	TRBD1	-	CASSSLTGVFSYEQYF	TGTGCCAGCAGTTCCCTTACAGGGGTATTCTCCTACGAGCAGTACTTC
TRBJ2-7	TRBV7-2	TRBD1	few	CASSLGQGSAYEQYF	TGTGCCAGCAGCTTAGGACAGGGGTCTGCCTACGAGCAGTACTTC
TRBJ2-7	TRBV29-1	-	many	CSVGQNYEQYF	TGCAGCGTTGGACAGAACTACGAGCAGTACTTC
TRBJ2-4	TRBV21-1	-	-	CASSKCFSGTTAKNIQYF	TGTGCCAGCAGCAAATGTTTTTCCGGGACCACAGCCAAAAACATTCAGTACTTC
TRBJ2-2	TRBV7-6	-	-	CASSLLMDTGELFF	TGTGCCAGCAGCTTACTCATGGACACCGGGGAGCTGTTTTTT
TRBJ2-2	TRBV6-6	-	-	CASSRLGPGELFF	TGTGCCAGCAGTCGCTTGGGGCCCGGGGAGCTGTTTTTT
TRBJ2-5	TRBV28	-	-	CASSLSGPIDHF	TGTGCCAGCAGTTTATCGGGGCCCATAGATCACTTC
TRBJ1-3	TRBV9	-	-	CASSVGYSGNTIYF	TGTGCCAGCAGCGTAGGATACTCTGGAAACACCATATATTTT
TRBJ2-1	TRBV6-1	-	-	CASRRDNEQFF	TGTGCCAGCAGAAGGGACAATGAGCAGTTCTTC
TRBJ1-5	TRBV15	-	-	CATSTRQTNQPQHF	TGTGCCACCAGCACCAGACAGACCAATCAGCCCCAGCATTTT
TRBJ2-5	TRBV29-1	TRBD2	-	CSKRESGETQYF	TGCAGCAAGCGGGAGTCGGGAGAGACCCAGTACTTC
TRBJ1-2	TRBV6-1	-	-	CASSEGSGRGAWGYTF	TGTGCCAGCAGTGAGGGGTCCGGTAGGGGCGCCTGGGGCTACACCTTC
TRBJ2-1	TRBV27	TRBD1	many	CASSLSGGYNEQFF	TGTGCCAGCAGCTTATCAGGGGGTTACAATGAGCAGTTCTTC
TRBJ2-7	TRBV6-6	TRBD1	-	CASTPGQGSSYEQYF	TGTGCCAGCACTCCGGGACAGGGGAGCTCCTACGAGCAGTACTTC
TRBJ1-2	TRBV9	-	-	CASSVESGIENYGYTF	TGTGCCAGCAGCGTAGAGTCGGGCATCGAAAACTATGGCTACACCTTC
TRBJ2-2	TRBV6-2/TRBV6-3	TRBD1	-	CASSSRQGLNTGELFF	TGTGCCAGCAGTTCCAGACAGGGCCTGAACACCGGGGAGCTGTTTTTT
TRBJ2-5	TRBV28	-	-	CASSSSVGGRETQYF	TGTGCCAGCAGTTCCTCGGTAGGGGGGCGGGAGACCCAGTACTTC
TRBJ1-2	TRBV10-3	-	few	CAISTPGQPIYGAF	TGTGCCATCAGTACTCCGGGACAACCGATCTATGGCGCCTTC
TRBJ2-4	TRBV29-1	TRBD1	-	CSVEGYRGAKNIQYF	TGCAGCGTTGAAGGTTACAGGGGAGCCAAAAACATTCAGTACTTC
TRBJ1-1	TRBV27	TRBD1	few	CASSYGTDFTEAFF	TGTGCCAGCAGTTATGGGACAGACTTCACTGAAGCTTTCTTT
TRBJ1-2	TRBV12-3/TRBV12-4	-	-	CASSLAWDGGNYGYTF	TGTGCCAGCAGTCTCGCATGGGACGGAGGAAACTATGGCTACACCTTC
TRBJ2-1	TRBV29-1	-	-	CSAISLLDGEQFF	TGCAGCGCTATATCGCTTTTGGACGGTGAGCAGTTCTTC
TRBJ2-1	TRBV29-1	TRBD1	few	CSVEGRDRVYNEQFF	TGCAGCGTTGAAGGCCGGGACAGGGTCTACAATGAGCAGTTCTTC